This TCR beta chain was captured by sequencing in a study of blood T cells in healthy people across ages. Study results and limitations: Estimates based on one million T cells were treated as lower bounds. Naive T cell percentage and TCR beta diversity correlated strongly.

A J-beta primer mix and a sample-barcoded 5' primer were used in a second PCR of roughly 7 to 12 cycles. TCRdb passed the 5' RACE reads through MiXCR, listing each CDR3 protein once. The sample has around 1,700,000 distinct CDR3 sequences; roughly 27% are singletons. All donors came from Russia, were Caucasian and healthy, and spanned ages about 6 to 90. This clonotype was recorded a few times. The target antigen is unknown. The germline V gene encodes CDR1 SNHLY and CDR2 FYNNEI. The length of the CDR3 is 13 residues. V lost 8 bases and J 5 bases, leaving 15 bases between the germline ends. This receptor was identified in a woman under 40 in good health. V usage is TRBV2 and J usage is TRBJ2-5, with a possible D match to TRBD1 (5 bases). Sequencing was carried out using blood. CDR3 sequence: CASEAGWSETQYF. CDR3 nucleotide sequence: TGTGCCAGCGAAGCAGGGTGGAGTGAGACCCAGTACTTC.